The rows below give T cell receptor beta chains drawn from one sample of a study of breast tumors, draining lymph nodes, adjacent tissues. TCRdb passed the multiplex PCR reads through MiXCR, listing each CDR3 protein once. This sample carries under 250,000 distinct CDR3 sequences, 32% of them seen once, and the ten largest clones take 1.2% to 1.5%. The sequencing sample was made of axillary lymph node tissue. Receptor source: a female donor with breast cancer. Some clones in this sample may be carry-over from other donors' samples. Each CDR3 is given with its conserved first and last residue. D genes are given only for firm matches. Only part of the rows carry a size: once, few, many, or a class if the clone is expanded.

V gene	D gene	clone size	J gene	CDR3 protein	CDR3 DNA
TRBV7-9	TRBD2	many	TRBJ2-1	CASSPQPGLAGTYNEQFF	TGTGCCAGCAGCCCCCAACCGGGACTAGCGGGAACCTACAATGAGCAGTTCTTC
TRBV5-1	NA	many	TRBJ1-2	CASSLEGTYGYTF	TGCGCCAGCAGCTTGGAGGGTACCTATGGCTACACCTTC
TRBV9	NA	NA	TRBJ1-4	CASSVSGQPNEKLFF	TGTGCCAGCAGCGTGTCGGGCCAACCGAATGAAAAACTGTTTTTT
TRBV20-1	NA	NA	TRBJ1-1	CSASKGGYGYTEAFF	TGCAGTGCTAGTAAAGGGGGATATGGTTACACTGAAGCTTTCTTT
TRBV6-5	NA	many	TRBJ2-5	CASSSGGTQYF	TGTGCCAGCAGTTCAGGCGGGACCCAGTACTTC
TRBV11-3	NA	many	TRBJ2-5	CASSSRSRGTETQYF	TGTGCCAGCAGCAGCCGCTCGAGGGGGACCGAGACCCAGTACTTC
TRBV7-2	TRBD1	many	TRBJ2-5	CASSGTGLGETQYF	TGTGCCAGCAGCGGGACAGGGCTGGGGGAGACCCAGTACTTC
TRBV5-1	NA	NA	TRBJ2-7	CASSLGLDYEQYF	TGCGCCAGCAGCTTGGGGCTCGATTACGAGCAGTACTTC
TRBV6-5	TRBD1	many	TRBJ2-6	CASSRVRGLLSGANVLTF	TGTGCCAGCAGTCGGGTCAGGGGGCTCCTCTCTGGGGCCAACGTCCTGACTTTC
TRBV7-9	NA	NA	TRBJ1-5	CASSLDGAQPQHF	TGTGCCAGCAGCTTAGATGGGGCTCAGCCCCAGCATTTT
TRBV19	NA	many	TRBJ1-4	CASKAEKLFF	TGTGCCAGTAAGGCTGAAAAACTGTTTTTT
TRBV6-2/TRBV6-3	NA	many	TRBJ1-6	CASSSGNSPLHF	TGTGCCAGCAGTTCTGGGAATTCACCCCTCCACTTT
TRBV6-1	NA	many	TRBJ2-3	CASSEQRGDTQYF	TGTGCCAGCAGTGAACAAAGGGGAGATACGCAGTATTTT
TRBV4-1	TRBD1	many	TRBJ1-2	CASSQPPGQRSDNYGYTF	TGCGCCAGCAGCCAACCTCCGGGACAGCGTTCCGATAACTATGGCTACACCTTC
TRBV5-1	NA	NA	TRBJ2-1	CASSAVRFGRWDPYNEQFF	TGCGCCAGCAGTGCTGTCAGGTTCGGGAGATGGGATCCCTACAATGAGCAGTTCTTC
TRBV14	TRBD2	many	TRBJ2-5	CASSQDRASGFQETQYF	TGTGCCAGCAGCCAAGATCGGGCTAGCGGGTTCCAAGAGACCCAGTACTTC
TRBV19	NA	NA	TRBJ1-5	CASKHTSGRGGNQPQHF	TGTGCCAGTAAACACACTAGCGGGAGAGGTGGCAATCAGCCCCAGCATTTT
TRBV5-6	NA	few	TRBJ2-2	CASSYTRTTGELFF	TGTGCCAGCAGCTACACACGGACCACCGGGGAGCTGTTTTTT
TRBV6-5	NA	many	TRBJ2-3	CASRDTNTDTQYF	TGTGCCAGCCGGGACACCAACACAGATACGCAGTATTTT
TRBV7-2	NA	NA	TRBJ2-2	CASSSPHTGELFF	TGTGCCAGCAGCTCACCTCACACCGGGGAGCTGTTTTTT
TRBV6-2/TRBV6-3	NA	many	TRBJ1-2	CASAFVGGYTF	TGTGCCAGTGCCTTTGTGGGAGGCTACACCTTC
TRBV29-1	NA	NA	TRBJ1-2	CSASGGLSYGYTF	TGCAGCGCAAGCGGGGGATTGAGCTATGGCTACACCTTC
TRBV20-1	NA	many	TRBJ2-1	CSATTASRGQFF	TGCAGTGCCACGACAGCTTCGAGGGGGCAGTTCTTC